Shown below are 29 T cell receptor beta chains from a single sample sequenced in a study of blood T cell repertoires in COVID-19. Measured with immunoSEQ multiplex PCR; TCRdb has only the in-frame clones, and not every one. The sample holds roughly 200,000 clones, roughly 89% seen once. The sequenced sample was peripheral blood. The source of these receptors is a man aged 35 to 55 with acute or convalescent COVID-19.

This clone was detected a few times. The chain uses TRBV3-1 (or the pseudogene TRBV3-2) and TRBJ1-5; possible D gene TRBD1, 5 bases. The CDR3 length is 17 residues. V gave up 1 base and J gave up 2 bases, with 15 bases separating them. Germline V gene data show CDR1 as LGHDT and CDR2 as YNNKEL (reference sequence). CDR3 DNA: TGTGCCAGCAGCCAAGCCCCACCAGGGTCGGGCAATCAGCCCCAGCATTTT. Translation gives CASSQAPPGSGNQPQHF.

This chain connects TRBV7-2 to TRBJ2-7; TRBD1 matches 10 bases. In germline, CDR1 is SGHTA, CDR2 FQGNSA. This CDR3 is 15 amino acids long. J was trimmed by 2 bases and V by 5 bases; bases with no gene match: 6. The chain's CDR3 is CASSRSGTGAYEQYF. The CDR3 bases are TGTGCCAGCAGCCGCAGTGGGACAGGGGCCTACGAGCAGTACTTC.

The CDR3 region is CASGQGVPGELFF. DNA for the CDR3: TGCGCCAGCGGACAGGGGGTTCCCGGGGAGCTGTTTTTT. The V call is TRBV5-1, the J call TRBJ2-2; 10 bases agree with TRBD1. With V trimmed by 7 bases and J by 6 bases, 3 bases remained unmatched. Germline CDR1 reads SGHRS; CDR2 reads YFSETQ. The CDR3 is 13 amino acids. Variable domain in full (rest from reference TRBV5-1 and TRBJ2-2): KAGVTQTPRYLIKTRGQQVTLSCSPISGHRSVSWYQQTPGQGLQFLFEYFSETQRNKGNFPGRFSGRQFSNSRSEMNVSTLELGDSALYLCASGQGVPGELFFGEGSRLTVL.

The V and J genes are TRBV2 and TRBJ2-5; perhaps TRBD1 as D (6 bases). Germline V gene data show CDR1 as SNHLY and CDR2 as FYNNEI. CDR3 length: 15 residues. V lost 6 bases and J 0 bases, leaving 14 bases between the germline ends. The CDR3 region is CASSGDTLYQETQYF. The CDR3 DNA is TGTGCCAGCAGCGGGGACACCTTGTACCAAGAGACCCAGTACTTC.

The V and J genes are TRBV6-5 and TRBJ1-5; possibly TRBD1 for D (5 bases). Looked up from germline, CDR1 is MNHEY and CDR2 is SVGAGI. The CDR3 length is 15 residues. Between the trimmed V and J ends, which lost 0 bases and 6 bases, there was a span of 12 bases. CDR3 sequence: CASSYSGEKGQPQHF. The CDR3 nucleotides are TGTGCCAGCAGTTACTCAGGGGAAAAGGGTCAGCCCCAGCATTTT.

The J gene is TRBJ1-2, the V gene TRBV4-1; 7 nucleotides align to TRBD1. The CDR3 is 17 residues long. Germline CDR1 MGHRA, CDR2 YSYEKL. V dropped 0 bases and J dropped 2; count of bases not matched to a gene: 9. The CDR3 DNA reads as TGCGCCAGCAGCCAAGAACTAAGGACAGGTCAGAACTATGGCTACACCTTC. Its protein is CASSQELRTGQNYGYTF.

This clone was counted only a few times. The chain joins TRBV27 to TRBJ2-7, with 8 bases identical to TRBD1. There are 14 residues in the CDR3. From germline, CDR1 is MNHEY and CDR2 SMNVEV (reference sequence). After removal of 2 bases from V and 6 bases from J, the junction contained 6 bases not matched to a gene. Written as DNA, the CDR3 is TGTGCCAGCAGTTTAGGACAGGGTATGAGCGAGCAGTACTTC. Its translation: CASSLGQGMSEQYF.

V and J are TRBV15 and TRBJ2-1, with a weak D call TRBD1 (6 bases). Trimming removed 5 bases at V and 8 bases at J, with 10 bases between. CDR3 length: 12 residues. Germline V gene sequence: CDR1 LNHNV, CDR2 YYDKDF (reference sequence). For the CDR3, the DNA is TGTGCCACCAGCGTCAGGGGCGATGAGCAGTTCTTC. This translates into CATSVRGDEQFF.

The J gene is TRBJ2-3, the V gene TRBV30; tentatively, D is TRBD1 (6 bases). Germline V CDR1 and CDR2: GTSNPN, SVGIG (reference sequence). This CDR3 has 15 amino acids. Trimming stripped 2 bases from V and 5 bases from J, with 17 bases between. The CDR3 DNA sequence: TGTGCCTGGAGTCCCACCGGACAGAGGAGAGATACGCAGTATTTT. Protein sequence: CAWSPTGQRRDTQYF. Full variable domain (rest looked up from reference TRBV30 and TRBJ2-3): SQTIHQWPATLVQPVGSPLSLECTVEGTSNPNLYWYRQAAGRGLQLLFYSVGIGQISSEVPQNLSASRPQDRQFILSSKKLLLSDSGFYLCAWSPTGQRRDTQYFGPGTRLTVL.

The chain joins TRBV12-3 or TRBV12-4 to TRBJ1-1, with D possibly being TRBD1 (5 bases). There are 11 residues in the CDR3. V gave up 7 bases and J gave up 8 bases, with 11 bases separating them. The CDR3 region is CASITGAEAFF. The CDR3 DNA reads TGTGCCAGCATTACAGGCGCCGAAGCTTTCTTT.

In nucleotides, the CDR3 is TGTGCCAGCAGTTGGCGGGGGGCAGGCCAGCCCCAGCATTTT. Translated: CASSWRGAGQPQHF. V is TRBV27 and J is TRBJ1-5, with a weak D call TRBD1 (6 bases). Germline assignment: CDR1 MNHEY and CDR2 SMNVEV (reference sequence). This CDR3 spans 14 amino acids. V dropped 4 bases and J dropped 7 bases, with 14 bases sitting between them.

This rearrangement joins TRBV5-6 to TRBJ2-2; the match to TRBD1 covers 7 bases. Trimming cost V 2 bases and J 1 base; bases outside gene matches: 2. This CDR3 has 15 amino acids. Germline V lookup: CDR1 SGHDT, CDR2 YYEEEE. This CDR3 is CASSLAGGNTGELFF. CDR3 coding DNA: TGTGCCAGCAGCTTAGCAGGGGGGAACACCGGGGAGCTGTTTTTT. The variable domain in full, completed from reference TRBV5-6 and TRBJ2-2, reads DAGVTQSPTHLIKTRGQQVTLRCSPKSGHDTVSWYQQALGQGPQFIFQYYEEEERQRGNFPDRFSGHQFPNYSSELNVNALLLGDSALYLCASSLAGGNTGELFFGEGSRLTVL.

The CDR3 here is CASSFTGGLVSGYTF. CDR3 DNA: TGTGCCAGCAGTTTTACAGGGGGTTTGGTTAGTGGCTACACCTTC. The genes are TRBV6-5 and TRBJ1-2, with 8 bases lining up with TRBD1. With 4 bases clipped from V and 7 bases from J, the junction kept 11 bases outside the gene matches. The CDR3 totals 15 residues. CDR1 is MNHEY, CDR2 SVGAGI, per germline.

This chain links TRBV5-5 with TRBJ2-3; perhaps TRBD1 as D (6 bases). The length of the CDR3 is 15 residues. Germline assignment: CDR1 SGHKS and CDR2 YYEKEE (reference sequence). V lost 0 bases and J lost 7, with 15 bases in between. As DNA, the CDR3 is TGTGCCAGCAGCTTGGAATGGTCAGGGGTGAATACGCAGTATTTT. This sequence encodes CASSLEWSGVNTQYF. Complete variable domain (other parts from reference TRBV5-5 and TRBJ2-3): DAGVTQSPTHLIKTRGQQVTLRCSPISGHKSVSWYQQVLGQGPQFIFQYYEKEERGRGNFPDRFSARQFPNYSSELNVNALLLGDSALYLCASSLEWSGVNTQYFGPGTRLTVL.

The chain combines TRBV2 with TRBJ1-1, with a possible D match to TRBD1 (5 bases). V was clipped by 8 bases and J by 4 bases, with 20 bases between them. CDR1 is SNHLY, CDR2 FYNNEI, per germline. The length of the CDR3 is 15 residues. The CDR3 DNA follows: TGTGCCAGCCAGGAGAAGTTAAGGGGTGTCACTGAAGCTTTCTTT. Protein: CASQEKLRGVTEAFF.

This rearrangement joins TRBV7-8 to TRBJ2-3; a weak D match, TRBD2 (6 bases). The CDR3 extends over 16 amino acids. Germline-derived CDR1 and CDR2 are SGHVS and FQNEAQ. Trimming took off 3 bases at V and 1 base at J, with 14 bases between the two ends. The DNA of the CDR3 is TGTGCCAGCAGCTTGGGACTTTTAGTCGGCACAGATACGCAGTATTTT. Protein: CASSLGLLVGTDTQYF.

The V gene is TRBV7-9, the J gene TRBJ1-1, with D perhaps matching TRBD1 (6 bases). Germline V CDR1 and CDR2: SEHNR, FQNEAQ (reference sequence). V shed 5 bases and J shed 0 bases, with 19 bases lying between them. CDR3 length: 17 residues. This CDR3 reads CASSHSQGQYVNTEAFF. In DNA, the CDR3 is TGTGCCAGCAGCCATTCACAAGGACAGTACGTGAACACTGAAGCTTTCTTT.

CDR3 nucleotides: TGTGCCAGTCGACAGGGGGTAAGCGAGCAGTACTTC. This gives the protein CASRQGVSEQYF. J is TRBJ2-7 and V is TRBV28, with 9 bases identical to TRBD1. Germline V gives CDR1 MDHEN, CDR2 SYDVKM. V trimming: 9 bases; J trimming: 6 bases; junction bases outside the gene matches: 6. The CDR3 spans 12 residues.

The V gene is TRBV18, the J gene TRBJ1-2, with D unresolved. CDR1 and CDR2 (germline): KGHSH, LQKENI. The V gene lost 3 bases and the J gene lost 4 bases, with 15 bases spanning the gap. The CDR3 runs 15 residues. The CDR3 sequence is CASSPLPGRGYGYTF. As DNA, the CDR3 is TGTGCCAGCTCACCTCTACCTGGACGGGGCTATGGCTACACCTTC.

This clone showed up just a few times. J is TRBJ2-7 and V is TRBV28; TRBD2 matches 7 bases. CDR3 length: 14 residues. Germline V CDR1 and CDR2: MDHEN, SYDVKM. Trimming cost V 6 bases and J 4 bases; bases outside gene matches: 9. CDR3 in amino acids: CASRVFSGGYEQYF. For the CDR3, the DNA is TGTGCCAGCAGGGTTTTCTCGGGGGGTTACGAGCAGTACTTC.

J is TRBJ2-1 and V is TRBV3-1 (or the pseudogene TRBV3-2); 11 bases map to TRBD1. The CDR3 covers 17 residues. The germline V gene encodes CDR1 LGHDT and CDR2 YNNKEL (reference sequence). Germline trimming cut 4 bases from V and 2 bases from J; bases unmatched to any gene: 7. Here the CDR3 reads CASSRQTGQGAYNEQFF. CDR3 DNA sequence: TGTGCCAGCAGCCGACAAACGGGACAGGGGGCCTACAATGAGCAGTTCTTC.

The chain joins TRBV4-3 to TRBJ2-7; weak D call: TRBD1 (5 bases). In germline, CDR1 is LGHNA, CDR2 YSLEER. Trimming cost V 2 bases and J 0 bases, with 11 bases left between them. The CDR3 length is 15 residues. The CDR3 DNA is TGCGCCAGCAGCCAACAAAGTACAGGCTCCTACGAGCAGTACTTC. It encodes CASSQQSTGSYEQYF.

V and J are TRBV7-2 and TRBJ2-2; 10 bases map to TRBD1. The CDR3 runs 17 residues. V was pared by 1 base and J by 6 bases, with 8 bases of the junction left unmatched. The germline V gene encodes CDR1 SGHTA and CDR2 FQGNSA. DNA for the CDR3: TGTGCCAGCAGCTTAGTTTTTGGACAGGGGGTATCCGGGGAGCTGTTTTTT. This gives the protein CASSLVFGQGVSGELFF.

The rearrangement uses TRBV5-1 and TRBJ2-2; D might be TRBD1 (7 bases). The CDR3 is 16 residues long. The V gene lost 4 bases and the J gene lost 5 bases, with 18 bases spanning the gap. Germline V gene sequence: CDR1 SGHRS, CDR2 YFSETQ. This chain's CDR3 is CASSREQGGVTGELFF. DNA for the CDR3: TGCGCCAGCAGCAGGGAGCAGGGGGGAGTAACCGGGGAGCTGTTTTTT.

The chain recombines TRBV5-5 with TRBJ1-4, with 9 bases matching TRBD1. Looked up from germline, CDR1 is SGHKS and CDR2 is YYEKEE (reference sequence). The CDR3 loop spans 14 amino acids. J gave up 8 bases and V 6 bases, and 8 bases lay outside the gene matches. CDR3 region: CASTQTGGREKLFF. CDR3 bases: TGTGCCAGCACCCAGACAGGGGGGAGGGAAAAACTGTTTTTT.

This sequence joins TRBV6-5 and TRBJ2-5, with 8 bases aligning to TRBD2. The CDR3 length is 15 residues. Per germline, CDR1 MNHEY and CDR2 SVGAGI. V shed 4 bases, J shed 5 bases, and the junction held 9 bases outside the gene matches. For the CDR3, the DNA is TGTGCCAGCAGTTCGGGACGGGGGGGCCGGGAGACCCAGTACTTC. Amino acid sequence: CASSSGRGGRETQYF.

The CDR3: CASSVTGQGSETQYF. CDR3 DNA sequence: TGTGCCAGCAGCGTTACAGGACAGGGATCAGAGACCCAGTACTTC. This sequence joins TRBV9 and TRBJ2-5; TRBD1 agrees at 8 bases. Germline CDR1 SGDLS, CDR2 YYNGEE. There are 15 residues in the CDR3. J was trimmed by 4 bases and V by 2 bases; bases with no gene match: 7. Complete variable domain (other parts from reference TRBV9 and TRBJ2-5): DSGVTQTPKHLITATGQRVTLRCSPRSGDLSVYWYQQSLDQGLQFLIQYYNGEERAKGNILERFSAQQFPDLHSELNLSSLELGDSALYFCASSVTGQGSETQYFGPGTRLLVL.

This clone was seen a few times. The V call is TRBV3-1 (or the pseudogene TRBV3-2), the J call TRBJ2-7; D is perhaps TRBD2 (5 bases). Trimming removed 1 base from V and 7 bases from J, with 8 bases in between. The germline gives CDR1 LGHDT, CDR2 YNNKEL (reference sequence). This CDR3 has 12 residues. CDR3 bases: TGTGCCAGCAGCCAAGTCTGGAGGGAGCAGTACTTC. This codes for CASSQVWREQYF.

The gene calls are TRBV7-2 and TRBJ2-7; 7 bases are shared with TRBD1. This CDR3 comprises 13 residues. V shed 5 bases and J 7 bases; nucleotides not matched to a gene: 8. CDR1 is SGHTA, CDR2 FQGNSA, per germline. In nucleotides, the CDR3 is TGTGCCAGCAGCCGGGACCAGACAGGGGAGCAGTACTTC. As protein: CASSRDQTGEQYF.